The entry that follows covers one T cell receptor (beta chain) sequence. This clone was picked up a small number of times. It has no known antigen specificity. There are no base qualities to consult, and no much larger clone falls within one base. Patients with autoimmune disease history or receiving systemic immunosuppression were excluded from the trial. Peripheral blood for TCR sequencing was collected from all dose cohorts at baseline, on cycle 4 day 1, and on cycle 7 day 1. The samples were taken from a phase I, first-in-human, multicenter, open-label dose-escalation trial of ivuxolimab. The trial enrolled adults with locally advanced or metastatic head and neck squamous cell, hepatocellular, melanoma or renal cell carcinoma. CD4+ and CD8+ T cells were sorted separately from peripheral blood before TCR sequencing. The sample comes from a study of OX40 agonist ivuxolimab in advanced cancers. In terms of the full investigation: Ivuxolimab was an agonistic, fully human IgG2 monoclonal antibody directed against OX40 (CD134), a costimulatory receptor. Peripheral TCRbeta sequencing aimed to test whether ivuxolimab altered TCR sequence diversity and caused clonal T-cell expansion. Of the roughly 52 dose-escalation patients, hepatocellular carcinoma was present in about 20, melanoma in approximately 15, renal cell carcinoma in 9 and head and neck cancer in 9. Intravenous ivuxolimab was administered to patients every 2 weeks at six dose levels: 0.01, 0.1, 0.3, 1.5, 3 and 10 mg/kg. Patients were allowed to have had prior anti-PD-1, anti-PD-L1 or anti-CTLA-4 therapy, and approximately 40% of the dose-escalation patients had previously received checkpoint inhibitors. Partial responses occurred in three dose-escalation patients: two with cutaneous melanoma and one with hepatocellular carcinoma. In the dose-escalation cohort, around four fifths of patients were male, and the mean age was around 60 years with a range of roughly 23 to 79. The monotherapy dose-escalation portion (N ≈ 56 patients) of the phase I ivuxolimab trial is reported in the paper. Beyond this particular receptor, the publication reports: On average, CD8+ T cells showed more expanded clones than CD4+ T cells after ivuxolimab. At doses from 0.1 to 3.0 mg/kg, clonal expansion was seen in both CD4+ and CD8+ blood T cells between baseline and week 6. The antigen specificity of the clonally expanded peripheral T cells was not determined. Partial responders in the 0.1-3.0 mg/kg groups had among the lowest normalized peripheral clonal expansion, especially among CD8+ T cells. Low levels of normalized T-cell clonal expansion were also seen in some patients who did not respond.

Trimming takes 4 bases from V and 7 bases from J, and the germline ends sit 27 bases apart. CDR1 and CDR2 are drawn from the germline V gene: SGHDT, YYEEEE. Spanning cysteine to phenylalanine, the CDR3 consists of 18 amino acids. The retained sequence is limited to the CDR3, 54 bases, with the frame set at the first base. Genomic DNA was extracted from sorted cells for sequencing of the TCRbeta CDR3 region. TCRbeta CDR3 regions were sequenced using the immunoSEQ Assay. TCRdb obtained this table from immuneACCESS and retained in-frame rearrangements with V and J assigned. These tables miss some clones; where compared with another copy, unresolved V genes account for less than half of the shortfall, and the remainder is unexplained. Across this sample there are 30,000 to 40,000 clones, with roughly 90% seen only once. The ten largest make up approximately 9.7% of the sample.

Specimen: CD4+ or CD8+ T cells sorted from blood, collected in a trial of the OX40 agonist ivuxolimab. The V and J segments used are TRBV5-6 and TRBJ2-1; perhaps TRBD2 is the D gene, with 6 bases matching. The clonotype originates from an adult with an advanced solid tumor such as melanoma, head and neck, liver or kidney cancer. The CDR3 region reads CASSNLPGTPSPGNEQFF. The nucleotides read TGTGCCAGCAGCAACCTCCCCGGGACTCCCAGCCCGGGAAATGAGCAGTTCTTC.